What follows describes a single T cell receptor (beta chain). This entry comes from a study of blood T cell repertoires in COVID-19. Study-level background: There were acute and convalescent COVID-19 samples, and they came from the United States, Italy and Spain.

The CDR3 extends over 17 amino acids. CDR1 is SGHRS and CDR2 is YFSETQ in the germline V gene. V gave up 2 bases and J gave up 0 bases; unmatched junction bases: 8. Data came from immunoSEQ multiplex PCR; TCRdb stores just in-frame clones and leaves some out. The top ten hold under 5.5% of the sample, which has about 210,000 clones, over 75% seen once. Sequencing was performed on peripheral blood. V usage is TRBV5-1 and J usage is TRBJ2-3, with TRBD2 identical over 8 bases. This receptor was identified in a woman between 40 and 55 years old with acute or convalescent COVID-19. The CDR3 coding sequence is TGCGCCAGCAGCTTAGGTGTAGCGGGGTCTAGCACAGATACGCAGTATTTT. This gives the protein CASSLGVAGSSTDTQYF.